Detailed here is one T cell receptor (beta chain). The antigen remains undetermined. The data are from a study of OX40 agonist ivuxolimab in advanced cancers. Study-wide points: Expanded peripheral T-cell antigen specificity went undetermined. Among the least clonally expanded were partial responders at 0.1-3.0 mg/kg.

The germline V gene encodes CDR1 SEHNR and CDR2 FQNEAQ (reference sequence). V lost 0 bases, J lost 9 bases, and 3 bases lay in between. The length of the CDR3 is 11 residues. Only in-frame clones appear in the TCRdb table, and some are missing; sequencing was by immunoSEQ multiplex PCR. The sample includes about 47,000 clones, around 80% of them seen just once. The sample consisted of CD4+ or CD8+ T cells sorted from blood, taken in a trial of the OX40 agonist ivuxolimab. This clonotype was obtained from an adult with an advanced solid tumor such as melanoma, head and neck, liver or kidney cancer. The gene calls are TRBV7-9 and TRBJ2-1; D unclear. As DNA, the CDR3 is TGTGCCAGCAGCTTAGCTCTTGAGCAGTTCTTC. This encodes CASSLALEQFF.